This T cell receptor beta chain is from a study of breast tumors, draining lymph nodes, adjacent tissues. The sample holds many counts of this clonotype. The CDR3 runs 14 residues. V was pared by 3 bases and J by 5 bases, with 13 bases between. MiXCR, run by TCRdb on the multiplex PCR reads, gives a single entry per CDR3 protein. The sample yields nearly 200,000 distinct CDR3 sequences, over 25% seen once. Breast cancer patients provided tissue from their axillary draining lymph nodes. This sequence was found in a female donor with breast cancer. Some clones in this sample may be carry-over from other donors' samples. Material for sequencing was axillary lymph node tissue. The J gene is TRBJ2-5, the V gene TRBV12-3 or TRBV12-4; D might be TRBD1 or TRBD2, each matching 7 bases. The CDR3: CASSFGRGGETQYF. DNA of the CDR3: TGTGCCAGCAGTTTCGGCAGGGGGGGGGAGACCCAGTACTTC.